This T cell receptor (beta chain) was found in a study of blood T cells in healthy people across ages. Germline lookup yields CDR1 MNHEY and CDR2 SVGEGT. This CDR3 is 18 amino acids long. V lost 6 bases and J lost 7; bases outside the gene matches: 17. All donors came from Russia, were Caucasian and healthy, and spanned ages about 6 to 100. Drawing of peripheral blood yielded about 9.7 milliliters from each donor. There were at least 6 micrograms of total RNA extracted from every sample. With a J-beta primer mix and a sample-barcoded 5' primer, a second PCR ran 7 to 11 cycles. From the 5' RACE reads, TCRdb called clonotypes with MiXCR, one entry per CDR3 protein. Among fewer than 2 million distinct CDR3 sequences listed, about 39% were seen once. Study results and limitations: Unsorted PBMCs ruled out conclusive naive versus antigen-experienced comparison.

In regard to this clonotype: Its antigen is unknown.

The specimen was blood. The receptor comes from a human donor in good health. J is TRBJ2-1 and V is TRBV6-2 or TRBV6-3; 11 positions match TRBD2. CDR3 amino acids: CASRGITPGTSGLNEQFF. CDR3 DNA: TGTGCCAGCAGGGGAATAACGCCCGGGACTAGCGGCTTGAATGAGCAGTTCTTC.